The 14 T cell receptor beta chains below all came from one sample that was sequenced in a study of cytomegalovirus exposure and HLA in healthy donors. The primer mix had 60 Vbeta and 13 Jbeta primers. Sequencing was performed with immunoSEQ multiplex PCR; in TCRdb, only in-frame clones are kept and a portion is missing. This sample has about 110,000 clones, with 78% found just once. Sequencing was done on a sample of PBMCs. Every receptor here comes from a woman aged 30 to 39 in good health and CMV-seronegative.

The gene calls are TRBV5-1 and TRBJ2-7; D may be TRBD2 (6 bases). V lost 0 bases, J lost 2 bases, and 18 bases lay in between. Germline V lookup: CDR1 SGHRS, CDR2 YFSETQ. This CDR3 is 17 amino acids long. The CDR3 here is CASSLAGFAGSTYEQYF. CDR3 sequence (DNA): TGCGCCAGCAGCTTGGCCGGGTTTGCGGGAAGCACCTACGAGCAGTACTTC.

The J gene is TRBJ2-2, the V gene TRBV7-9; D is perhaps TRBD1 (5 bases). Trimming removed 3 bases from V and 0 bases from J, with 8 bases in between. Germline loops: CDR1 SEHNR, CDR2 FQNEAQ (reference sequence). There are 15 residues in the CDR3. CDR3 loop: CASSFGASNTGELFF. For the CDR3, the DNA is TGTGCCAGCAGCTTTGGGGCTTCGAACACCGGGGAGCTGTTTTTT.

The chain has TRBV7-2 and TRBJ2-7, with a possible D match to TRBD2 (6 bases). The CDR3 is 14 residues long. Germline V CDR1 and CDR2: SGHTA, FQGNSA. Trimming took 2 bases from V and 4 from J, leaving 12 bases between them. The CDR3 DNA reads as TGTGCCAGCAGCTTATACGGGAGTTTATACGAGCAGTACTTC. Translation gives CASSLYGSLYEQYF.

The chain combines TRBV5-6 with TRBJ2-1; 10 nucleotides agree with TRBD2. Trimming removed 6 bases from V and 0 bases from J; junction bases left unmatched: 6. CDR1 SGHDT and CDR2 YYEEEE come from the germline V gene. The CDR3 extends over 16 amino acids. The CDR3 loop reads CASTIAGGRSYNEQFF. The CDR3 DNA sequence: TGTGCCAGCACCATAGCGGGAGGACGCTCCTACAATGAGCAGTTCTTC.

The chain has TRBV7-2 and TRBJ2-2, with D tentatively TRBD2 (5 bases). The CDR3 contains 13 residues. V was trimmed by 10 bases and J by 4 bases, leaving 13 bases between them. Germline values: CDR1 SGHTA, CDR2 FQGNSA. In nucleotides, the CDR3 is TGTGCCACCTCGGTTGGGAGCACCGGGGAGCTGTTTTTT. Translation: CATSVGSTGELFF.

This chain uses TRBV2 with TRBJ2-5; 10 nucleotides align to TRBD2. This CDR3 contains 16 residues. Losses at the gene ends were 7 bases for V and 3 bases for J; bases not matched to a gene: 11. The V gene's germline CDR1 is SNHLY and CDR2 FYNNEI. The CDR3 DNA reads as TGTGCCAGCATGACACCTCATAGCGGGGGGAAAGAGACCCAGTACTTC. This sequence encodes CASMTPHSGGKETQYF.

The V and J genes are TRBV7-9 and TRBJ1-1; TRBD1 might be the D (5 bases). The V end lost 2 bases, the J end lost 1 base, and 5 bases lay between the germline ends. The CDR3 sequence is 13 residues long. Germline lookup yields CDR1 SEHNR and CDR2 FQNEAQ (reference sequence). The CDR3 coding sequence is TGTGCCAGCAGCTTAACAGGGAACACTGAAGCTTTCTTT. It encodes CASSLTGNTEAFF.

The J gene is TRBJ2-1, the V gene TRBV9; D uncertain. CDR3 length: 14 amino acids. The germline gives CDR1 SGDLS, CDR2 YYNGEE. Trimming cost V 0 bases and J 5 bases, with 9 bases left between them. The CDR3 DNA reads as TGTGCCAGCAGCGTAGAAGTCAGAAACAATGAGCAGTTCTTC. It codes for CASSVEVRNNEQFF. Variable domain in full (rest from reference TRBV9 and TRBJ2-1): DSGVTQTPKHLITATGQRVTLRCSPRSGDLSVYWYQQSLDQGLQFLIQYYNGEERAKGNILERFSAQQFPDLHSELNLSSLELGDSALYFCASSVEVRNNEQFFGPGTRLTVL.

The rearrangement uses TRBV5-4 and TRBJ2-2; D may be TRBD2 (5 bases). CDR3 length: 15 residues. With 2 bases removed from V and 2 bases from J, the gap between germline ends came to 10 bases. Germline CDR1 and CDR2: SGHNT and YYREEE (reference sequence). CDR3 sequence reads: CASSFGGFNTGELFF. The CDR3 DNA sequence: TGTGCCAGCAGCTTTGGCGGGTTTAACACCGGGGAGCTGTTTTTT.

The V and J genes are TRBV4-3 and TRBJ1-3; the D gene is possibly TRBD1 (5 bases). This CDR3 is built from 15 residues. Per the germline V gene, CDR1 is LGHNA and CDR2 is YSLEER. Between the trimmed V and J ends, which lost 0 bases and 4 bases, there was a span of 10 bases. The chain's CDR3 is CASSQDATAGNTIYF. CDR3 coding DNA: TGCGCCAGCAGCCAAGACGCGACAGCGGGAAACACCATATATTTT.

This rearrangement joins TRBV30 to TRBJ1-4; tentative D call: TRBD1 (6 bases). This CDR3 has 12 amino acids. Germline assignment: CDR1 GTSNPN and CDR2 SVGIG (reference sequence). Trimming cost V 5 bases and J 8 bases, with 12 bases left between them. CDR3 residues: CAWGTTGEKLFF. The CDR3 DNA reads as TGTGCCTGGGGGACAACAGGCGAAAAACTGTTTTTT. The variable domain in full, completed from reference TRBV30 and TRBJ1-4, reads SQTIHQWPATLVQPVGSPLSLECTVEGTSNPNLYWYRQAAGRGLQLLFYSVGIGQISSEVPQNLSASRPQDRQFILSSKKLLLSDSGFYLCAWGTTGEKLFFGSGTQLSVL.

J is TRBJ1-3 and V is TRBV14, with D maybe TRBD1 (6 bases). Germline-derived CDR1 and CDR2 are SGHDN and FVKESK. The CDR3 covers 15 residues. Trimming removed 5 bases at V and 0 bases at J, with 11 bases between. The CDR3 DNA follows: TGTGCCAGCAGCATGGGGGCGAGCTCTGGAAACACCATATATTTT. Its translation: CASSMGASSGNTIYF.

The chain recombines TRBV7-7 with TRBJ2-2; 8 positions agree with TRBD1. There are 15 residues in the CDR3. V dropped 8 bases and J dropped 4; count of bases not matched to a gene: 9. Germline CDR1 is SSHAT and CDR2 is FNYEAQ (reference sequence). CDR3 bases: TGTGCCAGCCGAGACGGACAGGGAGGCACCGGGGAGCTGTTTTTT. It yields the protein CASRDGQGGTGELFF.

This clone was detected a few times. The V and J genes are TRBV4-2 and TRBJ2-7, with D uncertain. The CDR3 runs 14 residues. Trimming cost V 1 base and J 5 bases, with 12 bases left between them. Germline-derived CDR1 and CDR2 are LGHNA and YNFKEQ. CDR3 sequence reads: CASSQGKETDEQYF. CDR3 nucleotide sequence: TGTGCCAGCAGCCAAGGAAAGGAGACGGACGAGCAGTACTTC.